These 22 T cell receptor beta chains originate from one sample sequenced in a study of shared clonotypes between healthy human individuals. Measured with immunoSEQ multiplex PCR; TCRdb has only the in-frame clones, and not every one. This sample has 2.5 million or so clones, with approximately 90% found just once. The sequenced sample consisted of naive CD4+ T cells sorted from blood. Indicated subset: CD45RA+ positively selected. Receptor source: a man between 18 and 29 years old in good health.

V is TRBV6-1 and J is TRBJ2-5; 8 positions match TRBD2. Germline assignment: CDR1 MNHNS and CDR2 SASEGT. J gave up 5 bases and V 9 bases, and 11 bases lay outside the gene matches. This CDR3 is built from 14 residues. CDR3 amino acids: CARHRGGMAETQYF. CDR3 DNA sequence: TGTGCCAGACACCGGGGGGGGATGGCTGAGACCCAGTACTTC.

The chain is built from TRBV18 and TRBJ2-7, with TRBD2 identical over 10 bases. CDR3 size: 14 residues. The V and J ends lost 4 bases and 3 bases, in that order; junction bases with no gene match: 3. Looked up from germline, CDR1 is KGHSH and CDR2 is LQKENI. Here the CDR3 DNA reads TGTGCCAGCTCACGTTCTAGCGGGAGCTACGAGCAGTACTTC. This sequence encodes CASSRSSGSYEQYF.

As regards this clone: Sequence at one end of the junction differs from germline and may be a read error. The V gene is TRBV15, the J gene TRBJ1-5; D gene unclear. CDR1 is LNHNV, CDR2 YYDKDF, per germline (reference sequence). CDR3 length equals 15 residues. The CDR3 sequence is CATSRDAFSSQPQHF. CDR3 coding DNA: TGTGCCACCAGCAGAGATGCGTTTAGCAGTCAGCCCCAGCATTTT.

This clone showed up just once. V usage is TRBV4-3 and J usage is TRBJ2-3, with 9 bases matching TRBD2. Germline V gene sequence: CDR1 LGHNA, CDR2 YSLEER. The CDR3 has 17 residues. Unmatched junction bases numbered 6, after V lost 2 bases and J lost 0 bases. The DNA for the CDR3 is TGCGCCAGCAGCCAATCCCTAGCGGGAACTAGCACAGATACGCAGTATTTT. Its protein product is CASSQSLAGTSTDTQYF.

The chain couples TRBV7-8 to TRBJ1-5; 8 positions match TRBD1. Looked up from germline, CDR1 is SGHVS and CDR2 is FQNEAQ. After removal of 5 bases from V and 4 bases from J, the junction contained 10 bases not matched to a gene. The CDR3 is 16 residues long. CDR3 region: CASSPRQGLGNQPQHF. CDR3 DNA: TGTGCCAGCAGCCCTCGACAGGGGTTAGGTAATCAGCCCCAGCATTTT.

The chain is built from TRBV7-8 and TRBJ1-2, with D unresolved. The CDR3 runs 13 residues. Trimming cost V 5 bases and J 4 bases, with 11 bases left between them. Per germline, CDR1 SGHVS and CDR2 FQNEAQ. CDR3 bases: TGTGCCAGCAGCCCAGGACGGACCTATGGCTACACCTTC. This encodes CASSPGRTYGYTF.

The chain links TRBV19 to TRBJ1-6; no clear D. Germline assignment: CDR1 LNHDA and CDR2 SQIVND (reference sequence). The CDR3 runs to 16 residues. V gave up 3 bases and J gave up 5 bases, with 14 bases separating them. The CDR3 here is CASSIFVTENNSPLHF. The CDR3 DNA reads TGTGCCAGTAGTATTTTTGTAACCGAGAATAATTCACCCCTCCACTTT.

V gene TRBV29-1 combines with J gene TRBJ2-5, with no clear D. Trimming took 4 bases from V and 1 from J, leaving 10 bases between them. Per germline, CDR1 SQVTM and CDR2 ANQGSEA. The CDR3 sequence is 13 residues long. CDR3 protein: CSVAFPVQETQYF. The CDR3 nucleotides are TGCAGCGTTGCCTTCCCGGTCCAAGAGACCCAGTACTTC.

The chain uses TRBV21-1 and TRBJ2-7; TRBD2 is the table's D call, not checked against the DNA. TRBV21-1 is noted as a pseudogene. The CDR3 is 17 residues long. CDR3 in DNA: TGTGCCAGCAGCAAAGAGGGTCGGCGGGGGCCTTCCTACGAGCAGTACTTC. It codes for CASSKEGRRGPSYEQYF.

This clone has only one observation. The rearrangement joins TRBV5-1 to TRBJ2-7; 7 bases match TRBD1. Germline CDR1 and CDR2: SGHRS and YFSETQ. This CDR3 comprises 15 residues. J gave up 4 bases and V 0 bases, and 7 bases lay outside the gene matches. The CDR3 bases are TGCGCCAGCAGCTTGGACGCGACAGGGATGTACGAGCAGTACTTC. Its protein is CASSLDATGMYEQYF.

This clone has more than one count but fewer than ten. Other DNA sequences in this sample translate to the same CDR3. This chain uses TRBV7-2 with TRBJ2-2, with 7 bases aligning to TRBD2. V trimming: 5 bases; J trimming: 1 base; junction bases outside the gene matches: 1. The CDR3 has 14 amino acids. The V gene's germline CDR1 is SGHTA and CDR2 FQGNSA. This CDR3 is CASSRGGNTGELFF. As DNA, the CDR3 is TGTGCCAGCAGCCGCGGGGGGAACACCGGGGAGCTGTTTTTT.

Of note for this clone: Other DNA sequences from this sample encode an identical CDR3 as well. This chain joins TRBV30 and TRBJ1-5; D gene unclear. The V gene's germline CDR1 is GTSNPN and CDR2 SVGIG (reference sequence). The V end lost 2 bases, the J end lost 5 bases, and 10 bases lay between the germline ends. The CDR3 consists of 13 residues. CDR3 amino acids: CAWSSGNDQPQHF. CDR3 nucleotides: TGTGCCTGGAGTTCGGGGAATGATCAGCCCCAGCATTTT.

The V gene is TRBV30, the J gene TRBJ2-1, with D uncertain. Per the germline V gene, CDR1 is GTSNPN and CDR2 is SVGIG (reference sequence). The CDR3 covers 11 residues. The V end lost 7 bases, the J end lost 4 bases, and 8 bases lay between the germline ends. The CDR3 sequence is CASSRYNEQFF. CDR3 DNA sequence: TGTGCCTCCTCGAGATACAATGAGCAGTTCTTC.

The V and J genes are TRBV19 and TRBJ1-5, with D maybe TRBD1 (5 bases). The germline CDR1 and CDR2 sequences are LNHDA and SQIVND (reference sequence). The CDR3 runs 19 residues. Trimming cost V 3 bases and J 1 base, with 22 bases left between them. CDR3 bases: TGTGCCAGTAGTATCTCGACGGTCAGGGCCCTTGGGAGCAATCAGCCCCAGCATTTT. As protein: CASSISTVRALGSNQPQHF.

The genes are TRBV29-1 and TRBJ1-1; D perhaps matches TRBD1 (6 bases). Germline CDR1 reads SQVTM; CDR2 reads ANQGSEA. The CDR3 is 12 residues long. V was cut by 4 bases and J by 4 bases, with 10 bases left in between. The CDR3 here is CSVAGASTEAFF. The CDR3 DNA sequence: TGCAGCGTTGCGGGGGCTTCCACTGAAGCTTTCTTT.

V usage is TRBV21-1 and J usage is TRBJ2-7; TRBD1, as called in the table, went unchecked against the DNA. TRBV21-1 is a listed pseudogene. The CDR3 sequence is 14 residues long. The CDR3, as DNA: TGTGCCAGCAGCAAAGTCGGCAGGGTGTTCGAGCAGTACTTC. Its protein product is CASSKVGRVFEQYF.

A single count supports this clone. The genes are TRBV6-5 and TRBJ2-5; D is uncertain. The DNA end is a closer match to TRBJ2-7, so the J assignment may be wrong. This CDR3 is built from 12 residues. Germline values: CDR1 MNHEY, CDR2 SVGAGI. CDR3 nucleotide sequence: TGTGCCAGCAGTTACGAGGCATACGAGCAGTACTTC. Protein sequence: CASSYEAYEQYF.

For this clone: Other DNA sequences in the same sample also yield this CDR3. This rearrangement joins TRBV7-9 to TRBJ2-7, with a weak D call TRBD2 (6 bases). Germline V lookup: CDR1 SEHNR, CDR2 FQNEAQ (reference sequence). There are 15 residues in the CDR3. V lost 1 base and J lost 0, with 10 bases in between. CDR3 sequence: CASSLGGGISYEQYF. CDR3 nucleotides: TGTGCCAGCAGCTTAGGTGGGGGGATCTCCTACGAGCAGTACTTC.

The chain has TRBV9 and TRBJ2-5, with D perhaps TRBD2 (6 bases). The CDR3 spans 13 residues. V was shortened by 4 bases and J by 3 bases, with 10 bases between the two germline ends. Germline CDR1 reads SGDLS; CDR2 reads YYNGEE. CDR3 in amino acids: CASSSGDKETQYF. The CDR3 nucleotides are TGTGCCAGCAGCTCGGGAGATAAAGAGACCCAGTACTTC.

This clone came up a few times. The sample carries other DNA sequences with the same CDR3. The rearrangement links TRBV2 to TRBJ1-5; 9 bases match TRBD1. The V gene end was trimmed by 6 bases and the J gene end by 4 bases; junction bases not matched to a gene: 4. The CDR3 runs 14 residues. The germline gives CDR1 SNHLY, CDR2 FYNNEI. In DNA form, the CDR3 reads TGTGCCAGCAGCGAGGGACAGGGTAATCAGCCCCAGCATTTT. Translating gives CASSEGQGNQPQHF. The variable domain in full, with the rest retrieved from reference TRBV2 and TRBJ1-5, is EPEVTQTPSHQVTQMGQEVILRCVPISNHLYFYWYRQILGQKVEFLVSFYNNEISEKSEIFDDQFSVERPDGSNFTLKIRSTKLEDSAMYFCASSEGQGNQPQHFGDGTRLSIL.

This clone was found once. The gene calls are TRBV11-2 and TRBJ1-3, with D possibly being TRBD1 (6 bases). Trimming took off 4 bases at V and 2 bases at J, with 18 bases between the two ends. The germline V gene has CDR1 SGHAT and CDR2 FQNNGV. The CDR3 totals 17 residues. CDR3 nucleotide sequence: TGTGCCAGCAGCTCTATACAGGGAAGGACTCCTGGAAACACCATATATTTT. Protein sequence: CASSSIQGRTPGNTIYF.

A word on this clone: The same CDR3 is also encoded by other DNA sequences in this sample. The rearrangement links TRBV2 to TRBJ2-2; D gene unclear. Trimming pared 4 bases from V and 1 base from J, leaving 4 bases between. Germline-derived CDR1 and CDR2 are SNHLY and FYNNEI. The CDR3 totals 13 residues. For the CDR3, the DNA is TGTGCCAGCAGTGCTGGGAACACCGGGGAGCTGTTTTTT. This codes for CASSAGNTGELFF.